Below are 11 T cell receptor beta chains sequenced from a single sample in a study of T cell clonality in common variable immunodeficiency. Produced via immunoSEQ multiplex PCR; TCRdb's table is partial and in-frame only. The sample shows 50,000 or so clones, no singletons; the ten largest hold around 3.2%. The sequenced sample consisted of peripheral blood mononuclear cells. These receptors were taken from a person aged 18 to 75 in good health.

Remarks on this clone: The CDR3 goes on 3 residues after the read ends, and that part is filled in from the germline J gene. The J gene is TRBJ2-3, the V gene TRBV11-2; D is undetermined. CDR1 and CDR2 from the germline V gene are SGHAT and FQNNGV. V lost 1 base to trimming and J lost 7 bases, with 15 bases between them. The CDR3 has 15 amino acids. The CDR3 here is CASSLGGSAGNTQYF. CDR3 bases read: TGTGCCAGCAGCTTAGGCGGATCGGCCGGAAATACG.

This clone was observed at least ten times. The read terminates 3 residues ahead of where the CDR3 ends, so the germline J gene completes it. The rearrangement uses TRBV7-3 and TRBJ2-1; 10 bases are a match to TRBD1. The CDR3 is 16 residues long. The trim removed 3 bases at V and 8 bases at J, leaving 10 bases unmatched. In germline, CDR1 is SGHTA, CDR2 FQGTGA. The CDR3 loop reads CASSFRGQGPLDEQFF. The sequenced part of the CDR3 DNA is TGTGCCAGCAGCTTCAGGGGACAGGGGCCCTTGGATGAG.

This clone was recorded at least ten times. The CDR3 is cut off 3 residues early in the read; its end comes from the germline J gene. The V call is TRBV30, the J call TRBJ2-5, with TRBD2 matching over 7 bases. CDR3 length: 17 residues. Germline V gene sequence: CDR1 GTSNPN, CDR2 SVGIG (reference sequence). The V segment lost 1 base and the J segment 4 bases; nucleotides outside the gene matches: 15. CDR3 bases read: TGTGCCTGGAGTGCTCGGACTAGTCCCGGCAGAGTAGAGACC. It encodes CAWSARTSPGRVET. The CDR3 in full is CAWSARTSPGRVETQYF. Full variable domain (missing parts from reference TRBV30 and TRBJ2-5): SQTIHQWPATLVQPVGSPLSLECTVEGTSNPNLYWYRQAAGRGLQLLFYSVGIGQISSEVPQNLSASRPQDRQFILSSKKLLLSDSGFYLCAWSARTSPGRVETQYFGPGTRLLVL.

This CDR3 is CASSESRLAGYQETQYF. The covered CDR3 bases are TGCGCCAGCAGTGAGTCGCGACTAGCGGGGTACCAAGAGACC. The chain has TRBV10-2 and TRBJ2-5; 11 bases match TRBD2. The read finishes 3 residues shy of the CDR3 end, and the germline J gene is used to complete it. J was trimmed by 0 bases and V by 0 bases; bases with no gene match: 3. CDR1 is WSHSY, CDR2 SAAADI, per germline. The CDR3 is 17 amino acids.

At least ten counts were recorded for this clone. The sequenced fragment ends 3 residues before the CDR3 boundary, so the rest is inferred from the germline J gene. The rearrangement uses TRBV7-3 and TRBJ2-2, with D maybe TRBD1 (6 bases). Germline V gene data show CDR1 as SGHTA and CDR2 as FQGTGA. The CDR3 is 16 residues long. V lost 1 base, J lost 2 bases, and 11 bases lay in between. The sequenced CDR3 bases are TGTGCCAGCAGCTTAAGGGGGCCGACTAACACCGGGGAG. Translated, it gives CASSLRGPTNTGE. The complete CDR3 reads CASSLRGPTNTGELFF. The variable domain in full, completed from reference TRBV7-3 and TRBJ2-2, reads GAGVSQTPSNKVTEKGKYVELRCDPISGHTALYWYRQSLGQGPEFLIYFQGTGAADDSGLPNDRFFAVRPEGSVSTLKIQRTERGDSAVYLCASSLRGPTNTGELFFGEGSRLTVL.

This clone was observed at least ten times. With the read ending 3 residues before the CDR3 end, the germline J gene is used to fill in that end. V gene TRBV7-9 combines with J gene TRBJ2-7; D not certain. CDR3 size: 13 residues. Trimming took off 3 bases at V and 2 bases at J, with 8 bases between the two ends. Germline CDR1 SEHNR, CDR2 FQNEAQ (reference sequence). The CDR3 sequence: CASSFSSTYEQYF. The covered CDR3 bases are TGTGCCAGCAGCTTCTCCAGTACCTACGAG.

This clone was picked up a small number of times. The CDR3 loop reads CASSTGTAFNEQFF. The CDR3 bases that were read are TGTGCCAGCAGCACCGGGACAGCTTTCAATGAG. V and J are TRBV11-3 and TRBJ2-1; 7 bases line up with TRBD1. The CDR3 extends 3 residues past the end of the read, so its final part is completed from the germline J gene. CDR1 is SGHNT and CDR2 is YENEEA in the germline V gene. The CDR3 extends over 14 amino acids. Unmatched junction bases numbered 7, after V lost 5 bases and J lost 6 bases.

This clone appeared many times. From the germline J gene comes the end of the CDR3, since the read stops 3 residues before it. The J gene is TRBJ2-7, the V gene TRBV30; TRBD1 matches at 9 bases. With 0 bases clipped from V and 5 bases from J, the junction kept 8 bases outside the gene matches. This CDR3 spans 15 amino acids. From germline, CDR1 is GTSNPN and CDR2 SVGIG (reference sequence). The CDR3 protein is CAWSVLGTGSHEQYF. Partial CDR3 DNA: TGTGCCTGGAGTGTACTCGGGACAGGGTCCCACGAG.

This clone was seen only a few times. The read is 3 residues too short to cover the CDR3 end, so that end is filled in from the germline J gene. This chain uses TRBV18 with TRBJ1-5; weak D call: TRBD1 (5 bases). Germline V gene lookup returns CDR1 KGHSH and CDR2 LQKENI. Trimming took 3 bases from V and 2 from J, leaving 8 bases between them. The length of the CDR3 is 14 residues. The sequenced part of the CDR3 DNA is TGTGCCAGCTCACCGACAGCTGGCAATCAGCCC. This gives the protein CASSPTAGNQP. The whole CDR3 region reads CASSPTAGNQPQHF.

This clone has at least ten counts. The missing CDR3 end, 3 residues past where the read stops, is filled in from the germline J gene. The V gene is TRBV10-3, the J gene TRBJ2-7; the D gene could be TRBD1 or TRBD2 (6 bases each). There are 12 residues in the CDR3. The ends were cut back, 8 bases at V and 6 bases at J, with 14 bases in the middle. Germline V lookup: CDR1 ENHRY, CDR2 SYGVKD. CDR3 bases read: TGTGCCATCGAAGGGGGAGGAGGCGAG. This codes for CAIEGGGGE. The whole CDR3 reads CAIEGGGGEQYF.

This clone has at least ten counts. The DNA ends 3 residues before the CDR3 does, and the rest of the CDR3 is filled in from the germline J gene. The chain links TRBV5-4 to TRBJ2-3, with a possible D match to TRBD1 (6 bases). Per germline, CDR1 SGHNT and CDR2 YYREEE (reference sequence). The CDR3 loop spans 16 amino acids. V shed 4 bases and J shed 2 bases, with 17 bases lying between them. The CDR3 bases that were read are TGTGCCAGCAGCAGTTACAGGGTGGGAGACACAGATACG. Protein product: CASSSYRVGDTDT. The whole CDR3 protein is CASSSYRVGDTDTQYF.